These 25 T cell receptor beta chains originate from one sample sequenced in a study of radiotherapy plus CTLA-4 blockade in lung cancer. Assay used: immunoSEQ multiplex PCR; TCRdb lists only in-frame clones, some missing. The repertoire holds 70,000 to 95,000 clones, with approximately 80% as singletons. The sample in question was peripheral blood, obtained from a patient treated with radiotherapy plus ipilimumab. These receptors all stem from a human donor with non-small cell lung cancer that progressed on radiotherapy plus ipilimumab.

The chain couples TRBV2 to TRBJ2-5; the match to TRBD1 covers 7 bases. CDR1 is SNHLY, CDR2 FYNNEI, per germline. The J segment lost 5 bases and the V segment lost 6 bases, leaving 12 bases of the junction unmatched. This CDR3 region has 15 residues. CDR3 loop: CASRRSTQGVETQYF. CDR3 nucleotides: TGTGCCAGCAGGCGCTCGACTCAGGGGGTGGAGACCCAGTACTTC.

The V call is TRBV29-1, the J call TRBJ1-2; tentative D call: TRBD1 (5 bases). V dropped 2 bases and J dropped 4 bases, with 8 bases sitting between them. Germline assignment: CDR1 SQVTM and CDR2 ANQGSEA. The CDR3 runs 12 residues. CDR3 loop: CSVEPGTYGYTF. In nucleotides, the CDR3 is TGCAGCGTTGAACCGGGGACCTATGGCTACACCTTC. Drawing the rest from reference TRBV29-1 and TRBJ1-2, the complete variable domain is SAVISQKPSRDICQRGTSLTIQCQVDSQVTMMFWYRQQPGQSLTLIATANQGSEATYESGFVIDKFPISRPNLTFSTLTVSNMSPEDSSIYLCSVEPGTYGYTFGSGTRLTVV.

The rearrangement links TRBV7-2 to TRBJ2-5; D not resolved. The DNA end lines up better with TRBJ2-7; the J call may be wrong. Germline CDR1 SGHTA, CDR2 FQGNSA. The CDR3 spans 11 residues. The CDR3 loop reads CASSTSYEQYF. The DNA of the CDR3 is TGTGCCAGCAGCACCTCCTACGAGCAGTACTTC.

This clone appeared a few times. The rearrangement links TRBV6-1 to TRBJ2-7; D is unclear. The CDR3 runs 13 residues. V lost 8 bases to trimming and J lost 4 bases, with 15 bases between them. Germline V gives CDR1 MNHNS, CDR2 SASEGT. The CDR3 sequence is CASAYPASYEQYF. CDR3 DNA sequence: TGTGCCAGCGCGTACCCAGCCAGTTACGAGCAGTACTTC.

DNA for the CDR3: TGTGCCAGCAGCAAAGGGAACAGGGTAGAACAGCCCCAGCATTTT. Residues: CASSKGNRVEQPQHF. The chain couples TRBV21-1 to TRBJ1-5; the table assigns TRBD1, which was not confirmed against the DNA. TRBV21-1 is a pseudogene segment. The CDR3 is made up of 15 amino acids.

There are a few counts of this clone. This chain joins TRBV2 and TRBJ1-5; no clear D gene. The CDR3 extends over 15 amino acids. The germline V and J ends were trimmed by 3 bases and 4 bases, with 13 bases remaining between them. The germline gives CDR1 SNHLY, CDR2 FYNNEI. As DNA, the CDR3 is TGTGCCAGCAGTGAGGGCAGGAATAAAAATCAGCCCCAGCATTTT. Residues: CASSEGRNKNQPQHF.

The J gene is TRBJ1-5, the V gene TRBV19; D may be TRBD1 (6 bases). Between the trimmed V and J ends, which lost 3 bases and 6 bases, there was a span of 15 bases. Germline CDR1 reads LNHDA; CDR2 reads SQIVND (reference sequence). The CDR3 has 15 amino acids. CDR3: CASSIGGTRAQPQHF. DNA for the CDR3: TGTGCCAGTAGTATTGGGGGGACAAGGGCTCAGCCCCAGCATTTT.

The rearrangement links TRBV18 to TRBJ2-6; D not certain. The CDR3 loop spans 16 amino acids. Germline CDR1 KGHSH, CDR2 LQKENI. V was clipped by 3 bases and J by 0 bases, with 9 bases between them. CDR3 loop: CASSPLGASGANVLTF. The CDR3 nucleotides are TGTGCCAGCTCACCCCTGGGCGCCTCTGGGGCCAACGTCCTGACTTTC. The full variable domain, rest sourced from reference TRBV18 and TRBJ2-6, is NAGVMQNPRHLVRRRGQEARLRCSPMKGHSHVYWYRQLPEEGLKFMVYLQKENIIDESGMPKERFSAEFPKEGPSILRIQQVVRGDSAAYFCASSPLGASGANVLTFGAGSRLTVL.

This clone was observed a single time. CDR3 coding DNA: TGCGCCAGCAGAGATCCGGGACAGCCCTACAATGAGCAGTTCTTC. It yields the protein CASRDPGQPYNEQFF. The V gene is TRBV5-1, the J gene TRBJ2-1, with 7 bases matching TRBD1. The CDR3 consists of 15 residues. V lost 5 bases and J lost 2; bases outside the gene matches: 7. The V gene's germline CDR1 is SGHRS and CDR2 YFSETQ.

This clone was detected only a few times. The genes are TRBV15 and TRBJ2-2; weak D call: TRBD2 (6 bases). V shed 2 bases and J shed 5 bases, with 9 bases lying between them. Germline V gene data show CDR1 as LNHNV and CDR2 as YYDKDF (reference sequence). This CDR3 is built from 14 residues. The CDR3 nucleotides are TGTGCCACCAGCAGAATTGGGGGGACCGGGGAGCTGTTTTTT. Its translation is CATSRIGGTGELFF.

This chain links TRBV27 with TRBJ1-2, with TRBD1 identical over 7 bases. CDR3 length: 15 amino acids. Germline V gene data show CDR1 as MNHEY and CDR2 as SMNVEV (reference sequence). V trimming: 6 bases; J trimming: 4 bases; junction bases outside the gene matches: 11. CDR3 loop: CASRWGWQGGYGYTF. CDR3 nucleotide sequence: TGTGCCAGCAGGTGGGGGTGGCAGGGGGGCTATGGCTACACCTTC.

The chain couples TRBV9 to TRBJ2-3; D uncertain. The length of the CDR3 is 14 residues. The germline V gene encodes CDR1 SGDLS and CDR2 YYNGEE. Trimming pared 4 bases from V and 3 bases from J, leaving 12 bases between. For the CDR3, the DNA is TGTGCCAGCAGCCCCCAATTGGGTACAGATACGCAGTATTTT. It yields the protein CASSPQLGTDTQYF.

This rearrangement joins TRBV30 to TRBJ1-4; D remains ambiguous. Trimming removed 2 bases from V and 3 bases from J, with 7 bases in between. This CDR3 comprises 13 residues. The germline gives CDR1 GTSNPN, CDR2 SVGIG (reference sequence). The CDR3 spells CAWSFGSNEKLFF. CDR3 in DNA: TGTGCCTGGAGTTTCGGTTCTAATGAAAAACTGTTTTTT.

This clone was seen a single time. V gene TRBV5-6 combines with J gene TRBJ1-6; D might be TRBD1 (6 bases). Germline CDR1 is SGHDT and CDR2 is YYEEEE. Trimming shortened V by 3 bases and J by 0 bases, and 13 bases separated the two germline ends. The CDR3 loop spans 17 amino acids. The CDR3 sequence is CASSWGAFSSYNSPLHF. DNA of the CDR3: TGTGCCAGCAGCTGGGGGGCATTTAGCTCCTATAATTCACCCCTCCACTTT.

This clone occurred once. V gene TRBV7-9 combines with J gene TRBJ1-4, with no clear D. Trimming stripped 2 bases from V and 3 bases from J, with 13 bases between. Germline V lookup: CDR1 SEHNR, CDR2 FQNEAQ (reference sequence). This CDR3 region has 16 residues. The CDR3 is CASSLSRTAPNEKLFF. As DNA, the CDR3 is TGTGCCAGCAGCTTATCAAGAACAGCCCCTAATGAAAAACTGTTTTTT.

Comment on this clone: The germline gene is not matched at one end of the junction; a read error may be the cause. The J gene is TRBJ2-1, the V gene TRBV11-1; perhaps TRBD2 as D (6 bases). Germline loops: CDR1 SGHAT, CDR2 FQDESV (reference sequence). The CDR3 is 15 amino acids. DNA of the CDR3: TGTGCCACCAGCTTAGGAGGGGCCTCCTACAATGAGCAGTTCTTC. Its protein product is CATSLGGASYNEQFF.

The chain couples TRBV19 to TRBJ1-5; D gene unclear. Germline assignment: CDR1 LNHDA and CDR2 SQIVND (reference sequence). V was cut by 6 bases and J by 3 bases, with 18 bases left in between. CDR3 length: 16 residues. CDR3 DNA sequence: TGTGCCAGTAGGGCCGGTCCGACCCCGCTCAATCAGCCCCAGCATTTT. Protein sequence: CASRAGPTPLNQPQHF.

The V call is TRBV4-1, the J call TRBJ2-2; 11 positions agree with TRBD2. J gave up 6 bases and V 1 base, and 7 bases lay outside the gene matches. The germline V gene encodes CDR1 MGHRA and CDR2 YSYEKL. This CDR3 has 17 amino acids. The CDR3 reads CASSQVFPLAGAGELFF. For the CDR3, the DNA is TGCGCCAGCAGCCAAGTTTTCCCACTAGCGGGGGCCGGGGAGCTGTTTTTT.

This chain joins TRBV28 and TRBJ2-1; no clear D gene. V gave up 4 bases and J gave up 8 bases, with 18 bases separating them. CDR3 length equals 15 residues. Germline-derived CDR1 and CDR2 are MDHEN and SYDVKM. CDR3 DNA: TGTGCCAGCAGTTCTGTCCCGAAACCTGTGTATGAGCAGTTCTTC. As protein: CASSSVPKPVYEQFF.

V is TRBV7-2 and J is TRBJ2-3, with D possibly being TRBD1 (7 bases). Trimming removed 0 bases at V and 2 bases at J, with 12 bases between. Germline V gene lookup returns CDR1 SGHTA and CDR2 FQGNSA. This CDR3 region has 16 residues. Written as DNA, the CDR3 is TGTGCCAGCAGCTTAGCGGGGGGACAGACCACAGATACGCAGTATTTT. Translation gives CASSLAGGQTTDTQYF.

J is TRBJ1-4 and V is TRBV9; D remains ambiguous. This CDR3 region has 15 residues. Germline CDR1 SGDLS, CDR2 YYNGEE. Trimming cost V 0 bases and J 2 bases, with 8 bases left between them. The CDR3 DNA reads TGTGCCAGCAGCGTAGCTGCTGGGACTAATGAAAAACTGTTTTTT. Amino acids: CASSVAAGTNEKLFF. The full variable domain, rest sourced from reference TRBV9 and TRBJ1-4, is DSGVTQTPKHLITATGQRVTLRCSPRSGDLSVYWYQQSLDQGLQFLIQYYNGEERAKGNILERFSAQQFPDLHSELNLSSLELGDSALYFCASSVAAGTNEKLFFGSGTQLSVL.

This sequence joins TRBV5-1 and TRBJ2-3; TRBD2 matches at 7 bases. Losses at the gene ends were 0 bases for V and 4 bases for J; bases not matched to a gene: 5. The CDR3 totals 15 residues. The germline V gene encodes CDR1 SGHRS and CDR2 YFSETQ. CDR3 sequence (DNA): TGCGCCAGCAGCTTGGGAGATCTAGCGGCAGATACGCAGTATTTT. Protein sequence: CASSLGDLAADTQYF.

This chain uses TRBV7-2 with TRBJ2-7, with D maybe TRBD2 (6 bases). V lost 1 base and J lost 3, with 7 bases in between. Germline lookup yields CDR1 SGHTA and CDR2 FQGNSA. This CDR3 has 13 amino acids. The DNA for the CDR3 is TGTGCCAGCAGCTTAGGGCGGGGCTACGAGCAGTACTTC. This gives the protein CASSLGRGYEQYF.

The V and J genes are TRBV6-1 and TRBJ2-3; 10 positions agree with TRBD2. V lost 4 bases, J lost 6 bases, and 4 bases stayed unmatched. Germline values: CDR1 MNHNS, CDR2 SASEGT. The CDR3 length is 14 residues. The DNA for the CDR3 is TGTGCCAGCAGTGGAGCGGGGGGGCCTGATACGCAGTATTTT. Translating it yields CASSGAGGPDTQYF.

This sequence joins TRBV5-1 and TRBJ1-2; 8 bases fit TRBD1. The V gene end was trimmed by 7 bases and the J gene end by 6 bases; junction bases not matched to a gene: 8. The CDR3 is 13 residues long. CDR1 and CDR2 (germline): SGHRS, YFSETQ. CDR3 DNA sequence: TGCGCCAGCCGAATGACAGGGGTAAATGGCTACACCTTC. It encodes CASRMTGVNGYTF.